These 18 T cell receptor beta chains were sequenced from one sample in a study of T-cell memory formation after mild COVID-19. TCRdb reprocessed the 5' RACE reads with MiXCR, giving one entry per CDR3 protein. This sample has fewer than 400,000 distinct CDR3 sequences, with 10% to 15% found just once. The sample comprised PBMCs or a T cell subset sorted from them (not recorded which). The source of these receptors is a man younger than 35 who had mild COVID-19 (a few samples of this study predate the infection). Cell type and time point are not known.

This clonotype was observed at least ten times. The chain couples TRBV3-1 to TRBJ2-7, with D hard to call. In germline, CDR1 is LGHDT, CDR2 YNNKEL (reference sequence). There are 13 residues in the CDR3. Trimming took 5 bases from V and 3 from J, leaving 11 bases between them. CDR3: CASSGPPLYEQYF. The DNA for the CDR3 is TGTGCCAGCAGCGGGCCGCCGCTCTACGAGCAGTACTTC.

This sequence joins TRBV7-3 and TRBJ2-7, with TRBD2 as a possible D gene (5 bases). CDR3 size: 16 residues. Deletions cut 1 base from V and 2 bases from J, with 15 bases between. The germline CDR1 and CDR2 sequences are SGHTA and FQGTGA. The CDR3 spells CASSLNEGEDPYEQYV. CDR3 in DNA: TGTGCCAGCAGCTTAAATGAGGGTGAGGACCCCTACGAGCAGTACGTC.

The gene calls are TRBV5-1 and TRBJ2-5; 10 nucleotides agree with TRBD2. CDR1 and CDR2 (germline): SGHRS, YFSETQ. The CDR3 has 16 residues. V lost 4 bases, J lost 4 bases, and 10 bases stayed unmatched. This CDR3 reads CASSLSGGVVSETQYF. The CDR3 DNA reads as TGCGCCAGCAGCCTGAGCGGGGGGGTCGTATCAGAGACCCAGTACTTC.

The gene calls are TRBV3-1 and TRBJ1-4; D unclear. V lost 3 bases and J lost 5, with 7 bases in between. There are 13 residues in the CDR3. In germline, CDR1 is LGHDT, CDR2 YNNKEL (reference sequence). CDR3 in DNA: TGTGCCAGCAGCCAGCGTCAGAATGAAAAACTGTTTTTT. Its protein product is CASSQRQNEKLFF.

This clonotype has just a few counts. This chain's CDR3 is CASSQGTSGGTGELFF. The CDR3 nucleotides read TGTGCCAGCAGCCAGGGGACTAGCGGGGGCACCGGGGAGCTGTTTTTT. The rearrangement links TRBV4-2 to TRBJ2-2; the match to TRBD2 covers 14 bases. Germline CDR1 is LGHNA and CDR2 is YNFKEQ. The CDR3 runs to 16 residues. V shed 3 bases, J shed 4 bases, and the junction held 1 base outside the gene matches.

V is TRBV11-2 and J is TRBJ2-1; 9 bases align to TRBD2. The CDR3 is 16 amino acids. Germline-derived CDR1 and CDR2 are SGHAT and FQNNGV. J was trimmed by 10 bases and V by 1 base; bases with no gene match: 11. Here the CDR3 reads CASSLVAGGAMREQFF. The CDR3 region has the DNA TGTGCCAGCAGCTTAGTTGCGGGGGGGGCTATGAGGGAGCAGTTCTTC.

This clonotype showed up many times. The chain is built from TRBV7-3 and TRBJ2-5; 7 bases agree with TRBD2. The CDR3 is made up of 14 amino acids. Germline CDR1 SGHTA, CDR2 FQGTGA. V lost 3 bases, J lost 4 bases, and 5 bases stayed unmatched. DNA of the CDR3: TGTGCCAGCAGCTTGACGGGGGGTTCAGAGACCCAGTACTTC. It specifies CASSLTGGSETQYF.

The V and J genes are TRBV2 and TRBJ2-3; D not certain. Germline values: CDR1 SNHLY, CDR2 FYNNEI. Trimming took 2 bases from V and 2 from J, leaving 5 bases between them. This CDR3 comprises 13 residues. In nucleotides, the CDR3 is TGTGCCAGCAGTGAATACGTCACAGATACGCAGTATTTT. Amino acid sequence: CASSEYVTDTQYF.

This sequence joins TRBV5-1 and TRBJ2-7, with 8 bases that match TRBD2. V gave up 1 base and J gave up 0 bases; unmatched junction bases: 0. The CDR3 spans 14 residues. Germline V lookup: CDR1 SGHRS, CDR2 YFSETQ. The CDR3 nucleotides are TGCGCCAGCAGCTTGACTAGCGGCTCCTACGAGCAGTACGTC. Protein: CASSLTSGSYEQYV.

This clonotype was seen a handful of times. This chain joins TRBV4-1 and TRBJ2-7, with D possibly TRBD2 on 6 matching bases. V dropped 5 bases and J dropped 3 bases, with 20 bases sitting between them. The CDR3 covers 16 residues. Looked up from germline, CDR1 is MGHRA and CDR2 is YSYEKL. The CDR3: CASSSGLSGAVYEQYF. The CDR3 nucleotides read TGCGCCAGCAGCTCGGGACTTTCTGGGGCCGTCTACGAGCAGTACTTC.

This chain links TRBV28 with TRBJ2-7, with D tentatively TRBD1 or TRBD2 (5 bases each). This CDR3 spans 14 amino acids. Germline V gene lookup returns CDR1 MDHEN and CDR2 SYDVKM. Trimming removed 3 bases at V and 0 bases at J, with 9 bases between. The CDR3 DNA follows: TGTGCCAGCAGTTTTGCCGGGACCTCCTACGAGCAGTACGTC. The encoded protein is CASSFAGTSYEQYV.

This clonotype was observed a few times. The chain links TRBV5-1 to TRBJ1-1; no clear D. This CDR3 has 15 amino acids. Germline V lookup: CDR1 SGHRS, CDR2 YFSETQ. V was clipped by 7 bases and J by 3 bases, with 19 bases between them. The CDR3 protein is CASRPNTLGYTEAFF. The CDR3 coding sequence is TGCGCCAGCCGACCAAACACATTGGGATACACTGAAGCTTTCTTT.

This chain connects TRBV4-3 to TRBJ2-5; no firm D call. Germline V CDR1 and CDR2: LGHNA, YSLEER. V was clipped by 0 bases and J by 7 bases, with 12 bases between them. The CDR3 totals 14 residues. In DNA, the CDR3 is TGCGCCAGCAGCCAAGATCACAGTAGTGGGACCCAGTACTTC. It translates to CASSQDHSSGTQYF.

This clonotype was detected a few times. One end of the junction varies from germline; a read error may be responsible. The chain's CDR3 is CASSPPGQGNGKLFF. CDR3 coding DNA: TGTGCCAGCAGTCCTCCGGGACAGGGTAATGGAAAACTGTTTTTT. The genes are TRBV12-3 or TRBV12-4 and TRBJ1-4, with 9 bases aligning to TRBD1. This CDR3 spans 15 amino acids.

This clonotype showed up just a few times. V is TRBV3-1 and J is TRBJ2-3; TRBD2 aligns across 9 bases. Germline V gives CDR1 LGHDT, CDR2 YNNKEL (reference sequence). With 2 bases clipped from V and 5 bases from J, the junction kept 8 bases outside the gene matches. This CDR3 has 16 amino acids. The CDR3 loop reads CASSQSGRGGRDTQYF. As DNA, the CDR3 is TGTGCCAGCAGCCAAAGCGGGCGGGGGGGCCGAGATACGCAGTATTTT.

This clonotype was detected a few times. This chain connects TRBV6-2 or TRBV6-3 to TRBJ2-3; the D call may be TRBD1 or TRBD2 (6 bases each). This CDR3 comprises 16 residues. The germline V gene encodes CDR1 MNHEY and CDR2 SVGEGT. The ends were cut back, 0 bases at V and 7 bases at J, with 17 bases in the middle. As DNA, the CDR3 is TGTGCCAGCAGTTACTCGGTGGGGGGCCGGAGATATACGCAGTATTTT. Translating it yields CASSYSVGGRRYTQYF.

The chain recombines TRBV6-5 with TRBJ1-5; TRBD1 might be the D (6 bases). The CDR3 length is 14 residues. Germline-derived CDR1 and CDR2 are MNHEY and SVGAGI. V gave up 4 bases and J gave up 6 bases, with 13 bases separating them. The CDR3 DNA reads TGTGCCAGCAGTTTTACAGGGCCGGGTCAGCCCCAGCATTTT. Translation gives CASSFTGPGQPQHF.

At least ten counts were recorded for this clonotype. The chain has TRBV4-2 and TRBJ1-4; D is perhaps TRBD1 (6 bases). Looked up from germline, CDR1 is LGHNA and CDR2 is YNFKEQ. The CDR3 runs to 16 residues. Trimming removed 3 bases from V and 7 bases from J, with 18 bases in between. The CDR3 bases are TGTGCCAGCAGCCACGAAGCAGGGGCTCAGGGTGAAAAACTGTTTTTT. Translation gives CASSHEAGAQGEKLFF.